A selection of T cell receptor beta chains follows, all from one sample in a study of OX40 agonist ivuxolimab in advanced cancers. Some clones are missing from TCRdb's copy, which holds only in-frame ones; the method was immunoSEQ multiplex PCR. The table shows roughly 16,000 clones, with about 77% occurring only once. The sample here was CD4+ or CD8+ T cells sorted from blood, taken in a trial of the OX40 agonist ivuxolimab. The receptors here all came from an adult with an advanced solid tumor such as melanoma, head and neck, liver or kidney cancer. The CDR3 runs from the conserved cysteine through the conserved F or W. D genes are given only for firm matches. Rows may omit the clone size; those that give it use once, few, many or a size class.

NA TRBJ1-6 TRBV6-6 NA TGTGCCAGCAGTTACCGAGGCAGCAATTCACCCCTCCACTTT CASSYRGSNSPLHF
TRBD1 TRBJ1-2 TRBV29-1 few TGCAGCGGTGGACAGGGGGAGAAGTATGGCTACACCTTC CSGGQGEKYGYTF
TRBD2 TRBJ2-3 TRBV28 few TGTGCCAGCAGTACACTAGCGACCTCGGGAGATACGCAGTATTTT CASSTLATSGDTQYF
NA TRBJ1-1 TRBV2 NA TGTGCCAGCGGGAGGAGCACCTCGGGGGGGGAAACTGAAGCTTTCTTT CASGRSTSGGETEAFF
TRBD1 TRBJ1-1 TRBV10-3 once TGTGCCATCAGTGAGCCCTTCCGGACAGGGGTGAGCACTGAAGCTTTCTTT CAISEPFRTGVSTEAFF
NA TRBJ1-1 TRBV7-9 NA TGTGCCAGCTCCTGGGAGGGGCCTGAAGCTTTCTTT CASSWEGPEAFF
TRBD2 TRBJ2-1 TRBV13 NA TGTGCCAGCAGCACCCGAGGGGCGAGCGGGGGATACAATGAGCAGTTCTTC CASSTRGASGGYNEQFF
NA TRBJ1-1 TRBV5-6 medium-sized TGTGCCAGCAGCCACGCCATGAACACTGAAGCTTTCTTT CASSHAMNTEAFF
NA TRBJ1-2 TRBV7-2 NA TGTGCCAGCAGCTTAAGTCCCAGCGGCTATGGCTACACCTTC CASSLSPSGYGYTF
TRBD2 TRBJ2-5 TRBV6-5 NA TGTGCCAGCAGTAACTCCCCGGGACTAGCGGGAGAGACCCAGTACTTC CASSNSPGLAGETQYF
NA TRBJ1-3 TRBV4-3 NA TGCGCCAGCAGCCAAGATCCAGGCCTAATGAGCTCTGGAAACACCATATATTTT CASSQDPGLMSSGNTIYF
TRBD1 TRBJ2-3 TRBV6-4 NA TGTGCCAGCAGTGCGGACTTACAGGGGGGCACAGATACGCAGTATTTT CASSADLQGGTDTQYF
NA TRBJ1-1 TRBV20-1 NA TGCAGTTTCAGGGCGGGGACTGAAGCTTTCTTT CSFRAGTEAFF
TRBD1 TRBJ1-5 TRBV5-6 NA TGTGCCAGCAGACCAGGGGGGTCCGCACGGTATAGCAATCAGCCCCAGCATTTT CASRPGGSARYSNQPQHF
NA TRBJ1-2 TRBV6-9 NA TGTGCCAGCAGCCAGGGATATGGCTACACCTTC CASSQGYGYTF
NA TRBJ1-1 TRBV9 NA TGTGCCAGCAGCGTAGAGGGTTCTCGAGGGCCTGAAGCTTTCTTT CASSVEGSRGPEAFF
NA TRBJ1-1 TRBV5-1 NA TGCGCCAGCAGCTTGGCCGACACCTCGAACACTGAAGCTTTCTTT CASSLADTSNTEAFF
NA TRBJ1-6 TRBV6-5 NA TGTGCCAGCAGTTACTATAATTCACCCCTCCACTTT CASSYYNSPLHF
NA TRBJ1-4 TRBV4-2 NA TGTGCCAGCAGCCCCAAGACTAATGAAAAACTGTTTTTT CASSPKTNEKLFF
TRBD1 TRBJ2-7 TRBV27 NA TGTGCCAGCAGTTTACTCGGACAGGGTTTCGAGCAGTACTTC CASSLLGQGFEQYF
TRBD2 TRBJ2-7 TRBV6-6 few TGTGCCAGCAGTTTGACTAGCACCTACGAGCAGTACTTC CASSLTSTYEQYF
NA TRBJ1-1 TRBV28 medium-sized TGTGCCAGCAGTTTAGGCGGCCACACTGAAGCTTTCTTT CASSLGGHTEAFF
NA TRBJ2-1 TRBV6-1 NA TGTGCCAGCAGTGAATTGGACTACTACAATGAGCAGTTCTTC CASSELDYYNEQFF
NA TRBJ2-7 TRBV6-5 few TGTGCCAGCAGTTACGGGCCCTACGAGCAGTACTTC CASSYGPYEQYF
NA TRBJ2-7 TRBV5-1 NA TGCGCCAGCAGCTTCCGTTCCTCCTACGAGCAGTACTTC CASSFRSSYEQYF
TRBD2 TRBJ2-1 TRBV2 NA TGTGTCAACTCGGGGGGGCTAGATGAGCAGTTCTTC CVNSGGLDEQFF
NA TRBJ1-1 TRBV6-1 few TGTGCCAGCAGTGAAGCGCTGGACAGTACCCATGAAGCTTTCTTT CASSEALDSTHEAFF
NA TRBJ1-2 TRBV29-1 once TGCAGCGTTGCGGCTGGGGGCATGGGCTACACCTTC CSVAAGGMGYTF
NA TRBJ2-1 TRBV27 NA TGTGCCAGCAGTTTAATGGGACGGGCTGCCTACAATGAGCAGTTCTTC CASSLMGRAAYNEQFF
NA TRBJ2-4 TRBV7-9 NA TGTGCCAGCAGCTCCCGCCCACGGCTAGCCAAAAACATTCAGTACTTC CASSSRPRLAKNIQYF